What follows describes a single T cell receptor (beta chain). As yet, its antigen is unknown. In TCRdb, the 5' RACE reads were re-called with MiXCR into one record per CDR3 protein. This sample has 89,000 or so distinct CDR3 sequences, with 15% to 25% found just once. Time point denoted: sample taken at primary tumor resection. Whole RNA from tumor, nontumor lung or frozen PBMC was sequenced unsorted. Samples were donated by 72 untreated early-stage non-small cell lung cancer patients. The sample belongs to a study of spatial heterogeneity in lung cancer. Study at large: Detection of beta-chain sequences consistently exceeded that of alpha-chain sequences. In the raw reads, each unique TCR and UMI combination was present more than ten times on average. Findings of the study overall: There were more appearances of ubiquitous expanded tumor TCRs in blood at resection than at follow-up.

V gave up 3 bases and J gave up 2 bases, with 18 bases separating them. The CDR3 loop spans 16 amino acids. Germline V gene sequence: CDR1 DFQATT, CDR2 SNEGSKA (reference sequence). The starting material was PBMCs, obtained at surgery. This TCR derives from a male donor with early-stage non-small cell lung cancer. The J gene is TRBJ2-3, the V gene TRBV20-1; D may be TRBD2 (6 bases). The CDR3 sequence is CSASGTRTTFTDTQYF. CDR3 nucleotides: TGCAGTGCTAGCGGAACTCGGACTACCTTCACAGATACGCAGTATTTT.